The table lists the clone carrying this TCR beta chain with a count of one. These data belong to a study of cytomegalovirus exposure and HLA in healthy donors. Germline values: CDR1 MDHEN, CDR2 SYDVKM. After removal of 4 bases from V and 5 bases from J, the junction contained 2 bases not matched to a gene. This CDR3 comprises 14 residues. Use of 60 Vbeta and 13 Jbeta primers characterized the PCR. Here immunoSEQ multiplex PCR was the method, and the copy in TCRdb shows in-frame clones only, minus some. This sample has more than 95,000 clones, with around 80% found just once. The chain employs TRBV28 and TRBJ1-4, with 9 bases lining up with TRBD1. Input material: PBMCs. The sequence came from a woman aged 55-69 years in good health and CMV-seropositive. For the CDR3, the DNA is TGTGCCAGCAGTTCGGGACAGGGAAATGAAAAACTGTTTTTT. Its translation is CASSSGQGNEKLFF.